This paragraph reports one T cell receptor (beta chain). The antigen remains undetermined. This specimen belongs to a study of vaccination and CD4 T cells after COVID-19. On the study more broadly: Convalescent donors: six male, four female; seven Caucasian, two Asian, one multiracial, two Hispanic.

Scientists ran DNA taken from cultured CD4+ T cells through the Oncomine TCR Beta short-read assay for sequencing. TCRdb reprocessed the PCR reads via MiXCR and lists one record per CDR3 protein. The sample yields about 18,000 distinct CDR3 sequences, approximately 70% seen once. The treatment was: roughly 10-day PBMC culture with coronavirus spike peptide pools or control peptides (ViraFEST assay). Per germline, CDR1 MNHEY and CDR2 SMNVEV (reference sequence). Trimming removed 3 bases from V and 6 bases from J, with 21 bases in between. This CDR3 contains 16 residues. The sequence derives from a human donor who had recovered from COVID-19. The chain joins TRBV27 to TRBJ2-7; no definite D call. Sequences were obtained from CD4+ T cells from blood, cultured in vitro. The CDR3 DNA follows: TGTGCCAGCAGTTTCCAGTGGCCGCTTAGTAGGGTCGAGCAGTACTTC. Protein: CASSFQWPLSRVEQYF.